A selection of T cell receptor beta chains follows, all from one sample in a study of shared clonotypes between healthy human individuals. Generated by immunoSEQ multiplex PCR, the TCRdb table keeps only in-frame clones and is missing some. The sample lists roughly 2.6 million clones, around 90% seen once, with roughly 0.15% in the top ten. Sequencing used naive CD4+ T cells sorted from blood. These receptor sequences come from a man aged 18 to 29 in good health. CDR3s include the opening cysteine and the closing phenylalanine or tryptophan. D genes are given only for firm matches. Clone size is shown for a subset of rows, as once, few, many or a class of expanded clone.

>TRBJ2-2|once|TRBD1|TRBV5-4
CASRSGTGLTGELFF
TGTGCCAGCAGATCCGGGACAGGGCTAACCGGGGAGCTGTTTTTT
>TRBJ2-5|-|-|TRBV18
CASSPPAGLGETQYF
TGTGCCAGCTCACCACCGGCAGGGTTGGGGGAGACCCAGTACTTC
>TRBJ2-5|-|-|TRBV7-9
CASSFRTEQETQYF
TGTGCCAGCAGCTTCCGGACAGAACAAGAGACCCAGTACTTC
>TRBJ2-3|-|TRBD1|TRBV30
CAWKRTGTDTQYF
TGTGCCTGGAAGAGGACAGGGACAGATACGCAGTATTTT
>TRBJ2-5|-|TRBD2|TRBV18
CASFQSSGGQETQYF
TGTGCCAGCTTTCAATCATCGGGAGGACAAGAGACCCAGTACTTC
>TRBJ2-7|-|-|TRBV16
CASSQSSVGTEQYF
TGTGCCAGCAGCCAAAGTTCGGTTGGCACCGAGCAGTACTTC
>TRBJ1-2|-|-|TRBV5-6
CASSLPQAGFGYTF
TGTGCCAGCAGCTTGCCTCAGGCGGGGTTCGGCTACACCTTC
>TRBJ2-7|-|TRBD1|TRBV4-1
CASSHDRVGHEQYF
TGCGCCAGCAGCCACGACAGGGTCGGGCACGAGCAGTACTTC
>TRBJ1-4|once|-|TRBV10-1
CASSDGAGEKLFF
TGCGCCAGCAGTGATGGGGCAGGGGAAAAACTGTTTTTT
>TRBJ2-5|-|-|TRBV6-5
CASRRGTPQETQYF
TGTGCCAGCAGACGAGGGACTCCTCAAGAGACCCAGTACTTC
>TRBJ1-6|-|-|TRBV5-8
CASGWGAGSPLHF
TGTGCCAGTGGTTGGGGAGCGGGGTCACCCCTCCACTTT
>TRBJ2-7|-|-|TRBV28
CASSLVRGKQYF
TGTGCCAGCAGTCTCGTCCGTGGCAAGCAGTACTTC
>TRBJ2-5|-|-|TRBV5-4
CASSLAGGQETQYF
TGTGCCAGCAGCTTGGCCGGCGGGCAAGAGACCCAGTACTTC
>TRBJ2-1|-|TRBD1|TRBV28
CASSSPGQGYNEQFF
TGTGCCAGCAGTTCTCCGGGACAGGGGTACAATGAGCAGTTCTTC
>TRBJ1-2|-|-|TRBV30
CALDRSYGYTF
TGTGCCTTAGACAGGAGCTATGGCTACACCTTC
>TRBJ1-1|-|-|TRBV30
CAWSSMGGGTEAFF
TGTGCCTGGAGTTCCATGGGGGGGGGCACTGAAGCTTTCTTT
>TRBJ2-7|-|-|TRBV6-5
CASSYELQAGEQYF
TGTGCCAGCAGTTACGAATTACAGGCGGGCGAGCAGTACTTC
>TRBJ2-5|-|TRBD2|TRBV4-2
CASSPFWSGGVETQYF
TGTGCCAGCAGCCCGTTTTGGAGCGGGGGTGTAGAGACCCAGTACTTC
>TRBJ2-2|-|TRBD1|TRBV19
CASSTRQGATGELFF
TGTGCCAGTAGTACTCGACAGGGAGCCACCGGGGAGCTGTTTTTT
>TRBJ1-2|once|-|TRBV6-1
CASSATEQGYGYTF
TGTGCCAGCAGTGCGACCGAACAGGGCTATGGCTACACCTTC
>TRBJ1-5|-|-|TRBV9
CASTPMRSSNQPQHF
TGTGCCAGCACCCCCATGAGGAGTAGCAATCAGCCCCAGCATTTT
>TRBJ2-2|-|TRBD2|TRBV5-1
CASSYTGTSGFTGELFF
TGCGCCAGCAGCTACACCGGGACTAGCGGGTTCACCGGGGAGCTGTTTTTT
>TRBJ2-5|-|-|TRBV5-6
CASSLVRVVFQETQYF
TGTGCCAGCAGCTTGGTTAGGGTCGTTTTCCAAGAGACCCAGTACTTC
>TRBJ1-1|-|-|TRBV19
CASSRQGGYTEAFF
TGTGCCAGTAGTCGGCAAGGTGGGTACACTGAAGCTTTCTTT
>TRBJ2-1|-|-|TRBV4-1
CASSQVQVFDNEQFF
TGCGCCAGCAGCCAAGTCCAGGTATTTGACAATGAGCAGTTCTTC
>TRBJ2-3|-|TRBD2|TRBV19
CASSLQGGPFSTDTQYF
TGTGCCAGTAGTTTGCAGGGAGGGCCTTTTAGCACAGATACGCAGTATTTT
>TRBJ1-1|-|-|TRBV7-2
CASSLVRSSQAFF
TGTGCCAGCAGCTTAGTTCGGTCCTCTCAAGCTTTCTTT
>TRBJ2-1|-|TRBD1|TRBV6-1
CASTWTGGGEQFF
TGTGCCAGCACCTGGACAGGGGGCGGTGAGCAGTTCTTC
>TRBJ2-3|-|-|TRBV28
CASSFGQWDSDTQYF
TGTGCCAGCAGTTTCGGACAGTGGGATTCAGATACGCAGTATTTT
>TRBJ2-3|-|TRBD2|TRBV19
CASSLAGTSTDTQYF
TGTGCCAGTAGTCTAGCGGGGACAAGCACAGATACGCAGTATTTT
>TRBJ2-7|once|-|TRBV28
CASSWGVYEQYF
TGTGCCAGCAGCTGGGGAGTCTACGAGCAGTACTTC
>TRBJ2-4|-|-|TRBV15
CATSPVSWTAKNIQYF
TGTGCCACCAGCCCGGTTAGTTGGACGGCCAAAAACATTCAGTACTTC
>TRBJ2-5|-|TRBD1|TRBV28
CASSGTGVLETQYF
TGTGCCAGCAGTGGGACAGGGGTCTTAGAGACCCAGTACTTC
>TRBJ2-2|-|-|TRBV9
CASSVGAVTGELFF
TGTGCCAGCAGCGTAGGAGCGGTCACCGGGGAGCTGTTTTTT
>TRBJ1-2|few|-|TRBV19
CASSAYGPPWGGYTF
TGTGCCAGTAGTGCCTACGGACCCCCCTGGGGGGGCTACACCTTC
>TRBJ2-1|-|-|TRBV5-6
CASSLAQEQFF
TGTGCCAGCAGCTTGGCCCAAGAGCAGTTCTTC
>TRBJ2-7|-|TRBD1|TRBV6-1
CASSDRGSSYEQYF
TGTGCCAGCAGCGACAGGGGGAGCTCCTACGAGCAGTACTTC
>TRBJ1-2|-|TRBD1|TRBV10-3
CAISEAETGDYGYTF
TGTGCCATCAGTGAAGCGGAGACAGGGGACTATGGCTACACCTTC
>TRBJ2-7|-|-|TRBV28
CASSLGGQVTYEQYF
TGTGCCAGCAGCCTAGGCGGCCAGGTAACCTACGAGCAGTACTTC
>TRBJ2-1|-|TRBD1|TRBV28
CASSFGDRESNEQFF
TGTGCCAGCAGTTTTGGGGACAGGGAGAGTAATGAGCAGTTCTTC
>TRBJ1-4|-|TRBD1|TRBV5-6
CASSLDPGGEKLFF
TGTGCCAGCAGCTTAGATCCAGGGGGTGAAAAACTGTTTTTT
>TRBJ2-3|-|TRBD1|TRBV9
CASSVAPGGLTDTQYF
TGTGCCAGCAGCGTAGCCCCAGGGGGCCTCACAGATACGCAGTATTTT
>TRBJ1-2|-|TRBD1|TRBV4-2
CASSQRGTAGYGYTF
TGTGCCAGCAGCCAACGCGGGACAGCCGGCTATGGCTACACCTTC
>TRBJ2-7|-|-|TRBV6-5
CASSYSGVGGSYEQYF
TGTGCCAGCAGTTACTCGGGGGTGGGAGGTTCCTACGAGCAGTACTTC
>TRBJ1-2|-|-|TRBV18
CASSPGSQGWGYTF
TGTGCCAGCTCACCAGGGTCTCAGGGATGGGGCTACACCTTC
>TRBJ2-7|-|TRBD1|TRBV11-2
CASSLGVGRGPYEQYF
TGTGCCAGCAGCTTAGGTGTGGGCAGGGGGCCCTACGAGCAGTACTTC
>TRBJ2-7|once|-|TRBV7-9
CASSRGYEQYF
TGTGCCAGCAGCCGAGGCTACGAGCAGTACTTC
>TRBJ2-1|-|-|TRBV5-1
CASSLGGEAYNEQFF
TGCGCCAGCAGCTTGGGGGGAGAGGCCTACAATGAGCAGTTCTTC
>TRBJ1-1|-|TRBD1|TRBV7-7
CASSPVTGGGTEAFF
TGTGCTAGCAGCCCCGTAACAGGGGGCGGGACCGAAGCTTTCTTT
>TRBJ2-5|few|TRBD1|TRBV28
CASSPRDRVETQYF
TGTGCCAGCAGTCCCCGGGACAGGGTTGAGACCCAGTACTTC
>TRBJ2-1|-|TRBD1|TRBV6-5
CASSRPGGYNEQFF
TGTGCCAGCAGTCGACCAGGGGGTTACAATGAGCAGTTCTTC
>TRBJ2-6|-|TRBD1|TRBV7-2
CASSLPDRARTGANVLTF
TGTGCCAGCAGCTTACCTGACAGGGCAAGGACTGGGGCCAACGTCCTGACTTTC
>TRBJ1-3|-|-|TRBV28
CATRGQGRNTIYF
TGTGCCACCCGAGGGCAGGGCAGAAACACCATATATTTT
>TRBJ1-4|-|-|TRBV30
CAWRGRGGTNEKLFF
TGTGCCTGGAGGGGCAGAGGGGGGACTAATGAAAAACTGTTTTTT
>TRBJ2-3|-|TRBD1|TRBV7-2
CASSLRGQDTDTQYF
TGTGCCAGCAGCTTACGGGGACAGGACACAGATACGCAGTATTTT